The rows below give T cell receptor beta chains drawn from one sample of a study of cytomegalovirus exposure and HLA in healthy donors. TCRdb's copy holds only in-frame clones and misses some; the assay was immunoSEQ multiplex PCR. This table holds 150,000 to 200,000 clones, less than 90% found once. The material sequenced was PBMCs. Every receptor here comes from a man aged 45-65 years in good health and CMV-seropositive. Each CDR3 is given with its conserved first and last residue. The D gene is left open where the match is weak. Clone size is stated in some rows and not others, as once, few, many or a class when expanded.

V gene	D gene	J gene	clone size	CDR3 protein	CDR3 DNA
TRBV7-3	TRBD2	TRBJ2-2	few	CASSTNTLAGGVTGELFF	TGTGCCAGCAGCACAAACACCCTAGCGGGGGGGGTCACCGGGGAGCTGTTTTTT
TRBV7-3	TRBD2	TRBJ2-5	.	CASSLTNGRGETQYF	TGTGCCAGCAGCTTAACAAACGGGAGGGGAGAGACCCAGTACTTC
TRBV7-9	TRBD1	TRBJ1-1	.	CASSLAGSGGNEAFF	TGTGCCAGCAGCTTAGCGGGATCAGGGGGTAATGAAGCTTTCTTT
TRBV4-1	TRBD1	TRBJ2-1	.	CASSQGQGSYEQFF	TGCGCCAGCAGCCAAGGACAGGGGAGCTATGAGCAGTTCTTC
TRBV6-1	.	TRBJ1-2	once	CASSEMAANYGYTF	TGTGCCAGCAGTGAAATGGCCGCTAACTATGGCTACACCTTC
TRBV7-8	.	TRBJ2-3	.	CASSPAGSTDTQYF	TGTGCCAGCAGTCCAGCGGGTAGCACAGATACGCAGTATTTT
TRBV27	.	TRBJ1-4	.	CASQGRLFF	TGTGCCAGTCAGGGAAGACTGTTTTTT
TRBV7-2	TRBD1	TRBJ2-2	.	CASSRDRTGELFF	TGTGCCAGCAGTCGGGACAGGACCGGGGAGCTGTTTTTT
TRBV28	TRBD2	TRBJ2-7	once	CASSSGLAGGRNEQYF	TGTGCCAGCAGCTCTGGACTAGCGGGGGGTAGGAACGAGCAGTACTTC
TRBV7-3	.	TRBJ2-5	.	CASSLMGTGGTQYF	TGTGCCAGCAGCTTAATGGGAACCGGAGGGACCCAGTACTTC
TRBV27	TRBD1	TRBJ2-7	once	CASSLIGGQSLYEQYF	TGTGCCAGCAGCTTAATTGGGGGACAGAGCCTCTACGAGCAGTACTTC
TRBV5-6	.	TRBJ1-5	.	CASSLVTGNQPQHF	TGTGCCAGCAGCTTGGTCACAGGCAATCAGCCCCAGCATTTT
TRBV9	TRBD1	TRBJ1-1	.	CASSETGGRTEAFF	TGTGCCAGCAGCGAGACAGGGGGAAGGACTGAAGCTTTCTTT
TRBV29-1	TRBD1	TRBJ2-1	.	CSVDGTGHNEQFF	TGCAGCGTTGACGGGACAGGGCACAATGAGCAGTTCTTC